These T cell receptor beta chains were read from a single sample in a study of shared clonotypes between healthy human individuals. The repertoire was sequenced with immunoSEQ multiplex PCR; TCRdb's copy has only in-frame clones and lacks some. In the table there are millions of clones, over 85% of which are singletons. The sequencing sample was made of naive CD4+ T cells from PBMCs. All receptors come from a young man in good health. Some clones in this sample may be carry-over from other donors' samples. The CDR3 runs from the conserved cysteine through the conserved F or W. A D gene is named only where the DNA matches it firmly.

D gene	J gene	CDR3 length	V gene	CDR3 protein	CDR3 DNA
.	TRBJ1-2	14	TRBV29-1	CSTSEEVPSYGYTF	TGCAGCACTTCTGAGGAGGTCCCTAGCTATGGCTACACCTTC
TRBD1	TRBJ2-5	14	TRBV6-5	CASRSNRGHTPQYF	TGTGCCAGCAGGTCGAACAGGGGGCATACGCCCCAGTACTTC
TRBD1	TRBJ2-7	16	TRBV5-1	CASSLTGQGAENEQYF	TGCGCCAGCAGCTTGACTGGACAGGGGGCTGAGAACGAGCAGTACTTC
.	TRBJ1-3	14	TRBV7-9	CASSRPLSGNTIYF	TGTGCCAGCAGCCGGCCCCTATCTGGAAACACCATATATTTT
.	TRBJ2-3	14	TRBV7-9	CASSRALTTDTQYF	TGTGCCAGCAGCCGGGCACTCACCACAGATACGCAGTATTTT
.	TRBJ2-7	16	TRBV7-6	CASSLGGQVQSYEQYF	TGTGCCAGCAGCTTAGGAGGGCAGGTTCAGTCCTACGAGCAGTACTTC
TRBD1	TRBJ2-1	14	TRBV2	CASSAGQGYNEQFF	TGTGCCAGCAGTGCGGGACAGGGGTACAATGAGCAGTTCTTC
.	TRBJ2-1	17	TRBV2	CASHRTFSGPGVNEQFF	TGTGCCAGCCATCGAACCTTTAGCGGTCCCGGGGTCAATGAGCAGTTCTTC
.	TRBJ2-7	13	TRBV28	CASYRGFTYEQYF	TGTGCCAGCTATAGGGGTTTCACCTACGAGCAGTACTTC
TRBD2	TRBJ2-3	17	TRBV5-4	CASSPGGMREGPDTQYF	TGTGCCAGCAGCCCAGGAGGGATGCGGGAGGGCCCGGATACGCAGTATTTT
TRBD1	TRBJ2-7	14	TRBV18	CASSPLDRAYEQYF	TGTGCCAGCTCACCACTGGACAGGGCCTACGAGCAGTACTTC
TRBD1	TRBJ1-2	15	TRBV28	CASSFHRGPLSGYTF	TGTGCCAGCAGTTTTCACAGGGGACCCTTATCTGGCTACACCTTC
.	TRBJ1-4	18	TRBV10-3	CAISESSGGRGTNEKLFF	TGTGCCATCAGTGAGTCGTCGGGGGGGCGAGGCACTAATGAAAAACTGTTTTTT
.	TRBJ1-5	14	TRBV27	CASSLSGSTQPQHF	TGTGCCAGCAGTTTATCCGGCAGCACTCAGCCCCAGCATTTT
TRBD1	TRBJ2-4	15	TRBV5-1	CASSPSTGTKNIQYF	TGCGCCAGCAGCCCGTCGACAGGGACCAAAAACATTCAGTACTTC
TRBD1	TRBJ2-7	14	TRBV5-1	CASSSTGGSYEQYF	TGCGCCAGCAGCTCCACAGGGGGCTCCTACGAGCAGTACTTC
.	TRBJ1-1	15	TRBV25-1	CASSECRSMNTEAFF	TGTGCCAGCAGTGAATGTAGGTCCATGAACACTGAAGCTTTCTTT
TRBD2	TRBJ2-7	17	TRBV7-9	CASSPGGVLAGVWEQYF	TGTGCCAGCAGCCCGGGGGGGGTGCTAGCGGGAGTATGGGAGCAGTACTTC
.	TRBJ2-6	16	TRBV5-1	CASSLTRGSGANVLTF	TGCGCCAGCAGCTTGACCCGGGGCTCTGGGGCCAACGTCCTGACTTTC
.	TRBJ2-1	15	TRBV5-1	CASSLVAGPYNEQFF	TGCGCCAGCAGCTTGGTTGCAGGGCCCTACAATGAGCAGTTCTTC
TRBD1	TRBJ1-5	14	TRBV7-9	CASSLQGLDQPQHF	TGTGCCAGCAGCCTACAGGGGTTGGATCAGCCCCAGCATTTT
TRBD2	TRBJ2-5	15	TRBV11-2	CASSQVAGGAETQYF	TGTGCCAGCAGCCAGGTAGCGGGAGGAGCGGAGACCCAGTACTTC
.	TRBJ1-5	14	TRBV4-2	CASSQFGANQPQHF	TGTGCCAGCAGCCAGTTCGGTGCAAATCAGCCCCAGCATTTT
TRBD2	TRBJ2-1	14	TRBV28	CASTTRLALNEQFF	TGTGCCAGCACCACTCGACTAGCGTTAAATGAGCAGTTCTTC